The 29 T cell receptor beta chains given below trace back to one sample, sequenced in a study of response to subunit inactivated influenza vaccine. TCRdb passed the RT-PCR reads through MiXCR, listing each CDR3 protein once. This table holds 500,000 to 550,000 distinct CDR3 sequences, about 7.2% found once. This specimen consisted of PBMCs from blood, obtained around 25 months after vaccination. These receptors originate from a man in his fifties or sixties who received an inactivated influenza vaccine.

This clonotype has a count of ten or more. CDR3 sequence: CASSFLQWNTGELFF. The CDR3 nucleotides read TGTGCCAGCAGCTTTCTACAGTGGAACACCGGGGAGCTGTTTTTT. The chain combines TRBV7-9 with TRBJ2-2; D is uncertain. V was cut by 3 bases and J by 1 base, with 9 bases left in between. CDR1 is SEHNR and CDR2 is FQNEAQ in the germline V gene (reference sequence). The CDR3 spans 15 residues.

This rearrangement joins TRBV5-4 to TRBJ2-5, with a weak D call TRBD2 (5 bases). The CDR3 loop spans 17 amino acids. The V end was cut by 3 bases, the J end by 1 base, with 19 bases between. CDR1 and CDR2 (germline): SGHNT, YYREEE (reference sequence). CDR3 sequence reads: CASSSLGVARVQETQYF. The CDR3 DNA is TGTGCCAGCAGCTCCCTCGGGGTCGCGAGGGTCCAAGAGACCCAGTACTTC.

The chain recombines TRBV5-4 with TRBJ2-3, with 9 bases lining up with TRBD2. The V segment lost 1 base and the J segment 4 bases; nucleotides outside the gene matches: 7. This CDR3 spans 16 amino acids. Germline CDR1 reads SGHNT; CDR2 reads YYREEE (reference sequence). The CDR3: CASSLLLAGASDTQYF. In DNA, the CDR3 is TGTGCCAGCAGCTTGTTATTAGCGGGAGCGTCAGATACGCAGTATTTT. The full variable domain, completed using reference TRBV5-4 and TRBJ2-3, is ETGVTQSPTHLIKTRGQQVTLRCSSQSGHNTVSWYQQALGQGPQFIFQYYREEENGRGNFPPRFSGLQFPNYSSELNVNALELDDSALYLCASSLLLAGASDTQYFGPGTRLTVL.

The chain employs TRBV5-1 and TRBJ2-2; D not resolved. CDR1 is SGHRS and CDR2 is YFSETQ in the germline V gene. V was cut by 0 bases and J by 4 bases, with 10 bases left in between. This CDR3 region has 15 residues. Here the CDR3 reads CASSLDRGITGELFF. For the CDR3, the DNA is TGCGCCAGCAGCTTGGACAGAGGCATCACCGGGGAGCTGTTTTTT.

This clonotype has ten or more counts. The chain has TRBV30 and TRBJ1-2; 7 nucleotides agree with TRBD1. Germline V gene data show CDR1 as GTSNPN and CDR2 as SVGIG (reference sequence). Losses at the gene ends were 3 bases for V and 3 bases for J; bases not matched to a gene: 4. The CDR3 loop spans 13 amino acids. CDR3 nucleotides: TGTGCCTGGAGGCATACAGGGGACTATGGCTACACCTTC. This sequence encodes CAWRHTGDYGYTF.

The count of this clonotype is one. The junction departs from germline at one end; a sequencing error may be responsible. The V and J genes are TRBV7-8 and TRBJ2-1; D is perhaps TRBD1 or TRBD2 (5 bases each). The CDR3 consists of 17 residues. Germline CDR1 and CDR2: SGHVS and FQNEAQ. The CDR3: CASRLGPGPSSYNEQFF. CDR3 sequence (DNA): TGTGCCAGCAGGTTAGGTCCGGGGCCGAGCTCCTACAATGAGCAGTTCTTC.

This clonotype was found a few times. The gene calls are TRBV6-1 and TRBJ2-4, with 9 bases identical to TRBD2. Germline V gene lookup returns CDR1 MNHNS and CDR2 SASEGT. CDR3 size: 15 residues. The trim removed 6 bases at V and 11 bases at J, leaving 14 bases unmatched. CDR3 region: CASSQREDGGAVQYF. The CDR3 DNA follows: TGTGCCAGCAGCCAGCGGGAGGACGGCGGGGCTGTTCAGTACTTC.

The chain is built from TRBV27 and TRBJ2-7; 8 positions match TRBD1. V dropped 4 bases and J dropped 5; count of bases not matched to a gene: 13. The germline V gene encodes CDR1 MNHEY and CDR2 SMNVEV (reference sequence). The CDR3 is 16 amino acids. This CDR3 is CASSSFQGQGSNEQYF. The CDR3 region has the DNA TGTGCCAGCAGTTCCTTCCAAGGACAGGGTAGTAACGAGCAGTACTTC.

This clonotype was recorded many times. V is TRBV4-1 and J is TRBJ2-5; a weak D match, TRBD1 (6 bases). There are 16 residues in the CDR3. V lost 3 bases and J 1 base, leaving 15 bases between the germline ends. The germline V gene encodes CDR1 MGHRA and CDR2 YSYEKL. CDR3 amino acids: CASSQGLQGRQETQYF. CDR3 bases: TGCGCCAGCAGCCAGGGATTACAGGGTCGCCAAGAGACCCAGTACTTC.

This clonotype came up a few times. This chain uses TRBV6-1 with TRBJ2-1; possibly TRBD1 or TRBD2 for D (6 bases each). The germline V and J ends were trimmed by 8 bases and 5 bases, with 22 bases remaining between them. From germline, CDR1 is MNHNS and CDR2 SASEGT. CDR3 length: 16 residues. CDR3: CASPKWSRGENNEQFF. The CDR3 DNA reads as TGTGCCAGCCCGAAGTGGTCAAGGGGGGAGAACAATGAGCAGTTCTTC.

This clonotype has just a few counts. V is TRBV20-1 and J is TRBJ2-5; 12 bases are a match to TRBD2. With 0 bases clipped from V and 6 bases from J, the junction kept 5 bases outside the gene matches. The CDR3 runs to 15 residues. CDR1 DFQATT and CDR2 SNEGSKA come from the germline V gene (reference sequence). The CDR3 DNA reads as TGCAGTGCTAGAGACCAGACTAGCGGGAGACAGACCCAGTACTTC. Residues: CSARDQTSGRQTQYF.

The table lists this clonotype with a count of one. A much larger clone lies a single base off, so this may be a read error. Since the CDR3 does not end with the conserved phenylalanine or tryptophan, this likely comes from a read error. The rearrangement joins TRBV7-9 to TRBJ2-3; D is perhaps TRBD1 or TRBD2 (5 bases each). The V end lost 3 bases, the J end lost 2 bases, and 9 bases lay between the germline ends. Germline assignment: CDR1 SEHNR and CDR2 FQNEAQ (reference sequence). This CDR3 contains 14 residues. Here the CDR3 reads CASSFEGHTDTQYY. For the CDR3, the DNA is TGTGCCAGCAGCTTCGAGGGGCACACAGATACGCAGTATTAT.

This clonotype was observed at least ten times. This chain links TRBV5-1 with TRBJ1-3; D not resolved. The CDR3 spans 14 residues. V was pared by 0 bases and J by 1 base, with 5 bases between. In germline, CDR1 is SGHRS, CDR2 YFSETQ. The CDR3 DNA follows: TGCGCCAGCAGCTTGGACGGGTCTGGAAACACCATATATTTT. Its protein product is CASSLDGSGNTIYF.

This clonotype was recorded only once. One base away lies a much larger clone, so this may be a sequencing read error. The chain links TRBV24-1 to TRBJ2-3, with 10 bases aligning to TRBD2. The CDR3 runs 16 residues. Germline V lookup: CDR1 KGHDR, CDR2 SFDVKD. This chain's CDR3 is CATSDRRLAGTHTQYF. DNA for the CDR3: TGTGCCACCAGTGACCGGAGACTAGCGGGCACACATACGCAGTATTTT.

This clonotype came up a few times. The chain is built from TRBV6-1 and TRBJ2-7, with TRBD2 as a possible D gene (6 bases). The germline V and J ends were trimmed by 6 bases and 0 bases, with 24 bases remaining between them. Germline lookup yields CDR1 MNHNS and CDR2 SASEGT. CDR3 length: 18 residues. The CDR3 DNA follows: TGTGCCAGCAGACGATCGACTAGTGCCTCAGCCCTCTCCTACGAGCAGTACTTC. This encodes CASRRSTSASALSYEQYF.

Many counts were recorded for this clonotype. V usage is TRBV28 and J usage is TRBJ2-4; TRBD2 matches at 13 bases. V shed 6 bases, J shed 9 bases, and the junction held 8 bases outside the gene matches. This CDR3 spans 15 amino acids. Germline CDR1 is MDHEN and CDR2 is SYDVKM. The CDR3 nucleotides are TGTGCCAGCAGCTCCGGGACTAGCGGGGTGCGCATTCAGTACTTC. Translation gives CASSSGTSGVRIQYF.

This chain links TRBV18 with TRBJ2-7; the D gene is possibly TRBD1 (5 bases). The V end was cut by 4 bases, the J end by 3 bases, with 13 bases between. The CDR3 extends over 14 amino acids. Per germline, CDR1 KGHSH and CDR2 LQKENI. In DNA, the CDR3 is TGTGCCAGCTCACTGGGGCCAATGATCTACGAGCAGTACTTC. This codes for CASSLGPMIYEQYF.

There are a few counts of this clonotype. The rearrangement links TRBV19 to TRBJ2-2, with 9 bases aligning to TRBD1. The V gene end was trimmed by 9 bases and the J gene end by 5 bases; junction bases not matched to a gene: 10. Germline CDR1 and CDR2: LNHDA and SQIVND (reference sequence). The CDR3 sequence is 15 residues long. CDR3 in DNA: TGTGCCAGCAGGATCGGACAGGGGAGGACCGGGGAGCTGTTTTTT. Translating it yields CASRIGQGRTGELFF.

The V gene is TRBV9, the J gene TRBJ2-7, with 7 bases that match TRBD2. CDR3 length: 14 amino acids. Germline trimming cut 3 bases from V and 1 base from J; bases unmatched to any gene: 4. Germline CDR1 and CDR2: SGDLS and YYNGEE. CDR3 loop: CASSARDYSYEQYF. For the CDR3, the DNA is TGTGCCAGCAGCGCCCGGGACTATTCCTACGAGCAGTACTTC.

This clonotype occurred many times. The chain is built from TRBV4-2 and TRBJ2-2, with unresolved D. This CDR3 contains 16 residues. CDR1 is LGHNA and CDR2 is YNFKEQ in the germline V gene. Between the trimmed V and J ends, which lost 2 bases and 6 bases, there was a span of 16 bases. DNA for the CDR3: TGTGCCAGCAGCCAACTGCCAGACGAACACTCCGGGGAGCTGTTTTTT. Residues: CASSQLPDEHSGELFF.

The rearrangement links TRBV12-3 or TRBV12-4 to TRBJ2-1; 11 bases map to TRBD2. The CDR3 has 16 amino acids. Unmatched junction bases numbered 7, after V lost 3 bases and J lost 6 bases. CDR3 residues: CASSFSGTSGSNEQFF. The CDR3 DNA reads TGTGCCAGCAGTTTTTCCGGGACTAGCGGATCCAATGAGCAGTTCTTC.

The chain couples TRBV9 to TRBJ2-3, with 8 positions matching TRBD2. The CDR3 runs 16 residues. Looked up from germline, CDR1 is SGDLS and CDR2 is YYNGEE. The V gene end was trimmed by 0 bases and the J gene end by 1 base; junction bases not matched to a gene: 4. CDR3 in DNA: TGTGCCAGCAGCGTAGGGACAGCGGGGGGCACAGATACGCAGTATTTT. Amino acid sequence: CASSVGTAGGTDTQYF. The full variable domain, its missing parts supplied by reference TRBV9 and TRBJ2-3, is DSGVTQTPKHLITATGQRVTLRCSPRSGDLSVYWYQQSLDQGLQFLIQYYNGEERAKGNILERFSAQQFPDLHSELNLSSLELGDSALYFCASSVGTAGGTDTQYFGPGTRLTVL.

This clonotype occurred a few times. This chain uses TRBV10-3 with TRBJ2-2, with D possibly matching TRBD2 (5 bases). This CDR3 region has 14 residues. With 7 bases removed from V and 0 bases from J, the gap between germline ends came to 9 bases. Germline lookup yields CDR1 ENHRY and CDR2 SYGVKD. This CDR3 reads CAIKAGTNTGELFF. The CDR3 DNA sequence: TGTGCCATCAAAGCCGGGACGAACACCGGGGAGCTGTTTTTT.

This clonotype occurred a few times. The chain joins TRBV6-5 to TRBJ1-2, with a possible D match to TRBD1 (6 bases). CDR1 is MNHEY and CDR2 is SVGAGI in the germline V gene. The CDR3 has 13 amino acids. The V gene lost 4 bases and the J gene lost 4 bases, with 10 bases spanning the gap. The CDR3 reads CASSWLQGYGYTF. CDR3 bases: TGTGCCAGCAGTTGGTTACAGGGCTATGGCTACACCTTC.

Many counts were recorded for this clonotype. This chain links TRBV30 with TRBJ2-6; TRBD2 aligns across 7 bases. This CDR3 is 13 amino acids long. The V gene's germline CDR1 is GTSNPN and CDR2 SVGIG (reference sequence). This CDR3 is CALGGVGANVLTF. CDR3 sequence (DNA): TGTGCTTTGGGGGGGGTCGGGGCCAACGTCCTGACTTTC.

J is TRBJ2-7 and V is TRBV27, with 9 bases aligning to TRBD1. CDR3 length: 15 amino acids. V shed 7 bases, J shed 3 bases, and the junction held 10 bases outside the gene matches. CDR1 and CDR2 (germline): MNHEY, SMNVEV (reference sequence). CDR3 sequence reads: CASKGGQGQYYEQYF. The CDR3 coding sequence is TGTGCCAGCAAGGGGGGACAGGGACAATACTACGAGCAGTACTTC.

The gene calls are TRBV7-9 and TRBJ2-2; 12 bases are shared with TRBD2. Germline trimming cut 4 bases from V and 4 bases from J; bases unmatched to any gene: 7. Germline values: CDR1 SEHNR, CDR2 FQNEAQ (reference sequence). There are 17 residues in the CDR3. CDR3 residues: CASSSTSGGYLTGELFF. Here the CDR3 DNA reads TGTGCCAGCAGCTCGACTAGCGGGGGCTATCTCACCGGGGAGCTGTTTTTT.

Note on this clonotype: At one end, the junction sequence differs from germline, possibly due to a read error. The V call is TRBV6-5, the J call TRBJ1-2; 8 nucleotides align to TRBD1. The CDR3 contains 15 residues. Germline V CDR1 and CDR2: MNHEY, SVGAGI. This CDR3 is CASSYSGTGMGGYIF. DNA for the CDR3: TGTGCCAGCAGTTACTCGGGGACAGGCATGGGTGGCTACATCTTC.

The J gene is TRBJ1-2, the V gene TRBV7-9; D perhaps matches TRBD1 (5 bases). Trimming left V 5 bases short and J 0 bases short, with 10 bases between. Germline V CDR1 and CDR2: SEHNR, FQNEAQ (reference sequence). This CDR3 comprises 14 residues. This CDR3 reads CASSHGGANYGYTF. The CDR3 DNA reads TGTGCCAGCAGCCACGGGGGTGCTAACTATGGCTACACCTTC.